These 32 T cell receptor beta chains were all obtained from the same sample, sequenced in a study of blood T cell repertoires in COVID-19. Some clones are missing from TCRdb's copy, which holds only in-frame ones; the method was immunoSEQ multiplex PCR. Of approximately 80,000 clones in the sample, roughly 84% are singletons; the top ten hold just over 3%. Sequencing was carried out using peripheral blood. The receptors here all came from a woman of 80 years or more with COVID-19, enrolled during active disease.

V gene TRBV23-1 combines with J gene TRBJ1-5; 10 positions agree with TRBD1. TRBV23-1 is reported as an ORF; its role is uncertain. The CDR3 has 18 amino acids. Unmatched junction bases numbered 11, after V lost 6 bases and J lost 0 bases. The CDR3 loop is CASSCPGQGSFSNQPQHF. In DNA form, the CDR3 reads TGCGCCAGCAGCTGCCCGGGACAGGGGTCTTTTAGCAATCAGCCCCAGCATTTT.

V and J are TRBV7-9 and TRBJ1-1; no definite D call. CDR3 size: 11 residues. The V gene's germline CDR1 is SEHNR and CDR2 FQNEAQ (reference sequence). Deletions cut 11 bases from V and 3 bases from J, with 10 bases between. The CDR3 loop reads CAVERYTEAFF. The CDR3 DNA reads TGTGCCGTCGAGAGGTACACTGAAGCTTTCTTT.

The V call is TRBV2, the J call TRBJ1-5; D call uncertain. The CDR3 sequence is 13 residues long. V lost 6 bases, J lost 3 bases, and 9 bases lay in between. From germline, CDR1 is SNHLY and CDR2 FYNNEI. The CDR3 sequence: CASSGLNNQPQHF. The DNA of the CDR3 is TGTGCCAGCAGCGGTTTGAACAATCAGCCCCAGCATTTT.

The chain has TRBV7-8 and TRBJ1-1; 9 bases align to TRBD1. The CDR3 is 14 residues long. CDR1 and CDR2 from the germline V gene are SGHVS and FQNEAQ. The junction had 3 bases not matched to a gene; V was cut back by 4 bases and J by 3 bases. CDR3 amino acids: CASSSTGGDTEAFF. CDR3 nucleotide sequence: TGTGCCAGCAGCTCGACAGGGGGTGACACTGAAGCTTTCTTT.

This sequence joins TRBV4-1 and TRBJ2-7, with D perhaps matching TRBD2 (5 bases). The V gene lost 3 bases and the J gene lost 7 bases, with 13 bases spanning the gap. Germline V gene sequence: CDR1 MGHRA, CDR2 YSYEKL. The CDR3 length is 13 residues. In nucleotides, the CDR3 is TGCGCCAGCAGCCACGGGGATGCACGGGAGCAGTACTTC. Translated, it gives CASSHGDAREQYF.

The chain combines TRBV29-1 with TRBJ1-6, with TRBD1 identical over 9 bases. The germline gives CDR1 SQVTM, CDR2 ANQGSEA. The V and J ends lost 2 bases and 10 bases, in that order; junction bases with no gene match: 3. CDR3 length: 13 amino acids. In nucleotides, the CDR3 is TGCAGCGTTGAAATGGACAGGGGCTCACCCCTCCACTTT. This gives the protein CSVEMDRGSPLHF.

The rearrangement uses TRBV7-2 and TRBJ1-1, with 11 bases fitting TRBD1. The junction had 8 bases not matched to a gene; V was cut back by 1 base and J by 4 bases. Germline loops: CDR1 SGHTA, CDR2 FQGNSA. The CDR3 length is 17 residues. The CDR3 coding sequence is TGTGCCAGCAGCTTAGTCGGACAGGGGGCGCGGGGCACTGAAGCTTTCTTT. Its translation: CASSLVGQGARGTEAFF.

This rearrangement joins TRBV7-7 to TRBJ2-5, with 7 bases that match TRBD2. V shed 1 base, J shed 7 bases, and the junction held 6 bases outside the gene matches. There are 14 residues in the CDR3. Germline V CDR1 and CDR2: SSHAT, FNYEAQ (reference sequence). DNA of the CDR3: TGTGCCAGCAGCTTAGGACTAGCTAGGGGGACCCAGTACTTC. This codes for CASSLGLARGTQYF.

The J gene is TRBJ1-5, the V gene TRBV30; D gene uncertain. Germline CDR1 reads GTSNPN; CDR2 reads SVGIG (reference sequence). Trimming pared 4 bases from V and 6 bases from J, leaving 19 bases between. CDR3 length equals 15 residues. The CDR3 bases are TGTGCCTGGAATTTAGGCACAGTTGAGGGTCAGCCCCAGCATTTT. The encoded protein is CAWNLGTVEGQPQHF. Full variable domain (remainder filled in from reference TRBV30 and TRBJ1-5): SQTIHQWPATLVQPVGSPLSLECTVEGTSNPNLYWYRQAAGRGLQLLFYSVGIGQISSEVPQNLSASRPQDRQFILSSKKLLLSDSGFYLCAWNLGTVEGQPQHFGDGTRLSIL.

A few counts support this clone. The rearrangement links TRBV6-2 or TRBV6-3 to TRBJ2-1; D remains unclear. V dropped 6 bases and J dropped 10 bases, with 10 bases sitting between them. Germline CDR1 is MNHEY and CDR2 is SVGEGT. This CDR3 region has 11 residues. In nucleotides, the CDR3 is TGTGCCAGCAGCCCAGCGAACGAGCAGTTCTTC. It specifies CASSPANEQFF.

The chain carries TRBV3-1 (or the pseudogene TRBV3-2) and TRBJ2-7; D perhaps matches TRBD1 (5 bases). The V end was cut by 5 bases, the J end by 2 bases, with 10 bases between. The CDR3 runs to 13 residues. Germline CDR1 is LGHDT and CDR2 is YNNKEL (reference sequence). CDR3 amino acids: CASSLRGPYEQYF. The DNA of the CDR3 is TGTGCCAGCAGCTTAAGGGGTCCCTACGAGCAGTACTTC.

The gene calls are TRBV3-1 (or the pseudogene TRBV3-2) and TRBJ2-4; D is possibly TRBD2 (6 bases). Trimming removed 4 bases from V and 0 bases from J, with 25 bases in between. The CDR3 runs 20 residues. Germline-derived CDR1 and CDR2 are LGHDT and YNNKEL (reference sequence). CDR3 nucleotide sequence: TGTGCCAGCAGCCCGAAGCACGGGACTCCACACAACCTAGCCAAAAACATTCAGTACTTC. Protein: CASSPKHGTPHNLAKNIQYF.

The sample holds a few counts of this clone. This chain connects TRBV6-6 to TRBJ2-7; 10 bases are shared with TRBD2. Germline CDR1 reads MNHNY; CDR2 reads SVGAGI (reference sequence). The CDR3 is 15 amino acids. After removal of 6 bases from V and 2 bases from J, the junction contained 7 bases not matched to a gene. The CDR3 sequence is CASRGTSAMTYEQYF. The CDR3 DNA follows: TGTGCCAGCAGAGGGACTAGCGCGATGACCTACGAGCAGTACTTC.

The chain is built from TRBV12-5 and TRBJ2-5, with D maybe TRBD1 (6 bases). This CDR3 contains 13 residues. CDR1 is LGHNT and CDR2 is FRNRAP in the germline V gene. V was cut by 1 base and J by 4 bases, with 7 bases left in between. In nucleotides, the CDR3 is TGTGCTAGTGGTTTGGACAGGGTAGAGACCCAGTACTTC. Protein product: CASGLDRVETQYF.

The CDR3 DNA reads TGCAGCGCCTTAGACACCGGTGCGTACAATGAGCAGTTCTTC. Translation gives CSALDTGAYNEQFF. The chain couples TRBV29-1 to TRBJ2-1; no clear D. V dropped 7 bases and J dropped 4 bases, with 17 bases sitting between them. This CDR3 contains 14 residues. Germline-derived CDR1 and CDR2 are SQVTM and ANQGSEA.

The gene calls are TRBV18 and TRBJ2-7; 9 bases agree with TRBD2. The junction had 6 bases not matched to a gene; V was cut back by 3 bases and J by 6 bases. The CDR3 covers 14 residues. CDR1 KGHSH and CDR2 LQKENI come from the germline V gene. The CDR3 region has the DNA TGTGCCAGCTCACCTACCGGGACTAGCCGCGAGCAGTACTTC. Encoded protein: CASSPTGTSREQYF. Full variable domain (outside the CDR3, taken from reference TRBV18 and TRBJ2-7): NAGVMQNPRHLVRRRGQEARLRCSPMKGHSHVYWYRQLPEEGLKFMVYLQKENIIDESGMPKERFSAEFPKEGPSILRIQQVVRGDSAAYFCASSPTGTSREQYFGPGTRLTVT.

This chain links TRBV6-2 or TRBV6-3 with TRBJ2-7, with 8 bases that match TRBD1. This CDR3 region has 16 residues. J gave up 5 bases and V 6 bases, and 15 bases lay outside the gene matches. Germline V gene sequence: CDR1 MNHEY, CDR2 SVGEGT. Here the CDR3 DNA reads TGTGCCAGCAGCCTTTCCCAGTGGGACAGGTACAACGAGCAGTACTTC. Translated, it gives CASSLSQWDRYNEQYF.

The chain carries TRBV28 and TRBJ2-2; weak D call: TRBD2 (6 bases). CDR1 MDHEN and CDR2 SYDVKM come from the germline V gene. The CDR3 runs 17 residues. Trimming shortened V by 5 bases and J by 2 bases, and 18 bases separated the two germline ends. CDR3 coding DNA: TGTGCCAGCAGTCCCATTGCCGGGAGCTTCAACACCGGGGAGCTGTTTTTT. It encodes CASSPIAGSFNTGELFF.

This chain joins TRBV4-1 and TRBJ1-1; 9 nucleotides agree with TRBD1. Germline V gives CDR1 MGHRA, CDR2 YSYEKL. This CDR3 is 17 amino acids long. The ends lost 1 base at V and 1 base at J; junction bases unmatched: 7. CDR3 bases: TGCGCCAGCAGCCAAGGCCCGGGACAGGGCCCGAACACTGAAGCTTTCTTT. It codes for CASSQGPGQGPNTEAFF.

CDR3 in amino acids: CASSTTGSGNTIYF. The CDR3 coding sequence is TGTGCCAGCAGTACCACAGGCTCTGGAAACACCATATATTTT. The chain employs TRBV6-5 and TRBJ1-3; a weak D match, TRBD1 (5 bases). The germline gives CDR1 MNHEY, CDR2 SVGAGI. Deletions cut 5 bases from V and 0 bases from J, with 8 bases between. The CDR3 has 14 residues.

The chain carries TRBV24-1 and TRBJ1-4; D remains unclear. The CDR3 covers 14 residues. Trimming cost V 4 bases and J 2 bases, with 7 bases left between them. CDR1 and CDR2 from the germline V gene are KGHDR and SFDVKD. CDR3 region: CATSDRHTNEKLFF. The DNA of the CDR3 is TGTGCCACCAGTGACAGACATACTAATGAAAAACTGTTTTTT.

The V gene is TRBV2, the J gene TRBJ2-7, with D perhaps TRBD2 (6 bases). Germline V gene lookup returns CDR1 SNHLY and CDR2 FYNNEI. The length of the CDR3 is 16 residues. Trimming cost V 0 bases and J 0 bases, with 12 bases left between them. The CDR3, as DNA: TGTGCCAGCAGTGAAGCGGCGGGGTTTAGCTCCTACGAGCAGTACTTC. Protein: CASSEAAGFSSYEQYF.

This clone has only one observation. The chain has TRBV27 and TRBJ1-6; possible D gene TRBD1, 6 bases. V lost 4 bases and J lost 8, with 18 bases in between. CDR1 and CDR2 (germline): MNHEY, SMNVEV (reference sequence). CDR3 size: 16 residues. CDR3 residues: CASSSPGGGAHSPLHF. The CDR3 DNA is TGTGCCAGCAGTTCCCCGGGAGGGGGGGCTCATTCACCCCTCCACTTT.

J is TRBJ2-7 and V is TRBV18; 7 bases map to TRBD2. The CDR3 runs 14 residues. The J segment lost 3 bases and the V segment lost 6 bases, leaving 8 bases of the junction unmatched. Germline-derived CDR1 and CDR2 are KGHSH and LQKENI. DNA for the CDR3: TGTGCCAGCTCCCCGGGGAGGGGCAACTACGAGCAGTACTTC. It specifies CASSPGRGNYEQYF.

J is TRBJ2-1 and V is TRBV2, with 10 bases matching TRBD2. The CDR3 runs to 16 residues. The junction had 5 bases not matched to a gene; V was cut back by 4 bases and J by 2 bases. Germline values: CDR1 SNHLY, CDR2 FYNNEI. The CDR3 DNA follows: TGTGCCAGCAGTGCCAAAAGCGGGAGGGCCTACAATGAGCAGTTCTTC. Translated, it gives CASSAKSGRAYNEQFF.

The CDR3, as DNA: TGTGCCAGCAGTCCACGCCTAAGGACAGCCACGGAGCCCCAGCATTTT. Encoded protein: CASSPRLRTATEPQHF. The chain couples TRBV27 to TRBJ1-5; the D gene is possibly TRBD1 (6 bases). Per germline, CDR1 MNHEY and CDR2 SMNVEV (reference sequence). Between the trimmed V and J ends, which lost 5 bases and 8 bases, there was a span of 22 bases. The CDR3 is 16 amino acids.

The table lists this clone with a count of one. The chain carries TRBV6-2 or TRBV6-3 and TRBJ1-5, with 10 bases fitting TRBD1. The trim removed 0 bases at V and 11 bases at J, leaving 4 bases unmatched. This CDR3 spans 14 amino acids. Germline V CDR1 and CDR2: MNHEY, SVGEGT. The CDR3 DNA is TGTGCCAGCAGTTACTCGGGACAGGGGTTGTCCCAGCATTTT. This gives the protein CASSYSGQGLSQHF.

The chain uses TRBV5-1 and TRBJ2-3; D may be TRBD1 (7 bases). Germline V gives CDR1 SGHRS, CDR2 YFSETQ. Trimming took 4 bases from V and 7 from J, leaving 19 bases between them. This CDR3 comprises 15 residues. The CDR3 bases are TGCGCCAGCAGCGCGGGACAGCAGGAGTCATATACGCAGTATTTT. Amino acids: CASSAGQQESYTQYF.

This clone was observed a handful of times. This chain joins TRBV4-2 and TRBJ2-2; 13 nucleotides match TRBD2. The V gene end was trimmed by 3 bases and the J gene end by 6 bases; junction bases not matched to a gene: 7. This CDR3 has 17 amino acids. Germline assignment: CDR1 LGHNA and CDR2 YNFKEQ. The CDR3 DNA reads TGTGCCAGCAGCCAGAACCCGGGACTAGCGGGGTCCGGGGAGCTGTTTTTT. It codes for CASSQNPGLAGSGELFF.

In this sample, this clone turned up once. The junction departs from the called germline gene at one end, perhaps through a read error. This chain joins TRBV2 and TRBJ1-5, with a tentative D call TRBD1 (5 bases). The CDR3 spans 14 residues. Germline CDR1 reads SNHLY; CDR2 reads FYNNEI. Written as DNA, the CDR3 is TGTGCCAGAAGTGTCCCTGGGGGGGACCAGCCCCAGCATTTT. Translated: CARSVPGGDQPQHF.

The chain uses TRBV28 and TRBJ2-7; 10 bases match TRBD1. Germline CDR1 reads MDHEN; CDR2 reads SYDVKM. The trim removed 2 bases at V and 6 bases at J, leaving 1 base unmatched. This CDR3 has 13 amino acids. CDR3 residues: CASSLGQGGEQYF. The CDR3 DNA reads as TGTGCCAGCAGTTTAGGACAGGGGGGCGAGCAGTACTTC.

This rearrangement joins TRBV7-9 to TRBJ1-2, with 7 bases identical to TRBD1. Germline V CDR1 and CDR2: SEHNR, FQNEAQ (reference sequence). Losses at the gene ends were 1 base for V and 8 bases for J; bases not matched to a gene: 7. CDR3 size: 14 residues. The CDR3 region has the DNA TGTGCCAGCAGCTTAGACAACAGGGGTAACGGCTACACCTTC. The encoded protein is CASSLDNRGNGYTF.